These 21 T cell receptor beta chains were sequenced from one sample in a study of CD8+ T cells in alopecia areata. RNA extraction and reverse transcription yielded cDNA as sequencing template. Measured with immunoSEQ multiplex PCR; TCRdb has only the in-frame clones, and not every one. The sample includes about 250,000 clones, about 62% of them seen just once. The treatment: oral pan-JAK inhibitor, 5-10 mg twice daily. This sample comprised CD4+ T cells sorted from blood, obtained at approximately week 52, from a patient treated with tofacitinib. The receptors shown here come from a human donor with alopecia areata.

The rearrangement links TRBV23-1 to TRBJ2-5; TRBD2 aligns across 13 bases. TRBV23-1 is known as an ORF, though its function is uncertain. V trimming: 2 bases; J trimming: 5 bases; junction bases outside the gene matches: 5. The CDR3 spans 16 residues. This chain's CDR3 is CASSQATSGGTETQYF. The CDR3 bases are TGCGCCAGCAGTCAAGCGACTAGCGGGGGGACGGAGACCCAGTACTTC.

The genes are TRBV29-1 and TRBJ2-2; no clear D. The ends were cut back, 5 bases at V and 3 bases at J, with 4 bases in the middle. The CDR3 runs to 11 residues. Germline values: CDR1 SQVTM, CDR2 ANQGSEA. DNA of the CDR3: TGCAGCGTTACAGACACCGGGGAGCTGTTTTTT. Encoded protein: CSVTDTGELFF.

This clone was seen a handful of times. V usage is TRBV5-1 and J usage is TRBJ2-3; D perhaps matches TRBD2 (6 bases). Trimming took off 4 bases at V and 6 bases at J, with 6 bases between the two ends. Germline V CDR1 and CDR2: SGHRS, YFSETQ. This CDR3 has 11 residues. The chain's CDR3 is CASSREDTQYF. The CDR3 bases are TGCGCCAGCAGCCGGGAGGATACGCAGTATTTT.

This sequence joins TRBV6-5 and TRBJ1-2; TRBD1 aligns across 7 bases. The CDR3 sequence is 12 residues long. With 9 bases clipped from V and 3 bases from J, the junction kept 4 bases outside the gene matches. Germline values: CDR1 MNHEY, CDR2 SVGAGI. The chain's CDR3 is CASYRGDYGYTF. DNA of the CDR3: TGTGCCAGTTACAGGGGTGACTATGGCTACACCTTC.

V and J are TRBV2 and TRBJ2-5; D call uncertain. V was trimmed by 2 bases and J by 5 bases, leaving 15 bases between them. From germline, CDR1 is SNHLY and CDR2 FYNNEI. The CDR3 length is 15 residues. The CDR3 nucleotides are TGTGCCAGCAGTGAACTGATCCCTCATAGTGAGACCCAGTACTTC. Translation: CASSELIPHSETQYF.

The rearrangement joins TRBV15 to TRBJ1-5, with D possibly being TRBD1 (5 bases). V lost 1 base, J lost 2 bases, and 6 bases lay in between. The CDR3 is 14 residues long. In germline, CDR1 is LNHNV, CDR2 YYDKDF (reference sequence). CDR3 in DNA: TGTGCCACCAGCAGAGGAGGGGGCAATCAGCCCCAGCATTTT. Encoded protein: CATSRGGGNQPQHF.

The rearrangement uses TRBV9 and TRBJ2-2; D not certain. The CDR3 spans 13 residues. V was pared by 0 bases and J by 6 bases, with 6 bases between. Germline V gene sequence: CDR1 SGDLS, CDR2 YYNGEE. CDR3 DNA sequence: TGTGCCAGCAGCGTAGCCTTGTCCGGGGAGCTGTTTTTT. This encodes CASSVALSGELFF.

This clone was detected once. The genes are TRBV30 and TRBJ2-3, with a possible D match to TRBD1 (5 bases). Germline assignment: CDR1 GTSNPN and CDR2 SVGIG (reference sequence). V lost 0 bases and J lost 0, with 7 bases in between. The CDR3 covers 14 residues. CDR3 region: CAWSVGHSTDTQYF. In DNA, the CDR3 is TGTGCCTGGAGTGTGGGGCATAGCACAGATACGCAGTATTTT.

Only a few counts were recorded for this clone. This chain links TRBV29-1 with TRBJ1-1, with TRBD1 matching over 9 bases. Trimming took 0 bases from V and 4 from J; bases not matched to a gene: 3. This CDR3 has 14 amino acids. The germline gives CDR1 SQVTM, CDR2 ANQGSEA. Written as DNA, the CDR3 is TGCAGCGTTGAAGATCCGGGACAGGGCACTGAAGCTTTCTTT. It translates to CSVEDPGQGTEAFF.

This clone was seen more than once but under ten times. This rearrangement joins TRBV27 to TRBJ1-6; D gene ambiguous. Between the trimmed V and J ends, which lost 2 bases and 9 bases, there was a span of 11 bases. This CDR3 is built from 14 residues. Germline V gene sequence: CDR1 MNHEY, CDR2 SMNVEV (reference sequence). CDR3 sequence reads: CASSLLGLGSPLHF. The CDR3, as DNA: TGTGCCAGCAGTTTACTGGGCTTGGGTTCACCCCTCCACTTT.

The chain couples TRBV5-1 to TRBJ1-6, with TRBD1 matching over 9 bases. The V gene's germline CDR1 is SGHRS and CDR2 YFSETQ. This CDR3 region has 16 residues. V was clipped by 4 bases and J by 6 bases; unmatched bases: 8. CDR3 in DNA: TGCGCCAGCAGCCGGGAACCGGGACAGGGTAATTCACCCCTCCACTTT. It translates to CASSREPGQGNSPLHF.

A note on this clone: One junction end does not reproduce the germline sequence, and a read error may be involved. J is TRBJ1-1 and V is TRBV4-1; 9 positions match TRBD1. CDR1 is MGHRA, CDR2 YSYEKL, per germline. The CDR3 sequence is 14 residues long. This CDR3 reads CASSQRQGDTEASF. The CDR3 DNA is TGCGCCAGCAGCCAGAGACAGGGGGACACTGAAGCTTCCTTT.

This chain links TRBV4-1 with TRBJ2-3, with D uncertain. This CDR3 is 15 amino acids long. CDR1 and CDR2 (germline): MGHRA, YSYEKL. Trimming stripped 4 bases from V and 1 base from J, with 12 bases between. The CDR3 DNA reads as TGCGCCAGCAGCCGGATCCTCATGGGCACAGATACGCAGTATTTT. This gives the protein CASSRILMGTDTQYF.

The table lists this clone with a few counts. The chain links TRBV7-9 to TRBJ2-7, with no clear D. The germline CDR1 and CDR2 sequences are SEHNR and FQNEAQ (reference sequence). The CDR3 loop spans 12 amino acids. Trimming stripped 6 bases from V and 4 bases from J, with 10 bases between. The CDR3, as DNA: TGTGCCAGCAGTTATGACGGATACGAGCAGTACTTC. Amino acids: CASSYDGYEQYF.

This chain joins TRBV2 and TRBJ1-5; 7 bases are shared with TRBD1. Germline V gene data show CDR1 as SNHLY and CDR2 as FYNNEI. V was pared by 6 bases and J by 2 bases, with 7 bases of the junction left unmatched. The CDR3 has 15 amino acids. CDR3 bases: TGTGCCAGCAGACCGGACAGGAGAGGCAATCAGCCCCAGCATTTT. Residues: CASRPDRRGNQPQHF.

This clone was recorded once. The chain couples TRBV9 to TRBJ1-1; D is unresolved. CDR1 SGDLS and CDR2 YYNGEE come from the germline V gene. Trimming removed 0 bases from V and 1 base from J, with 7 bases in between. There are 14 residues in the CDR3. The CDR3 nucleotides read TGTGCCAGCAGCGTAGGGACGGCGAACACTGAAGCTTTCTTT. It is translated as CASSVGTANTEAFF.

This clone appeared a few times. The CDR3 DNA reads TGTGCCAGCAGTTACTCAGGGGTTGGAAACACCATATATTTT. Residues: CASSYSGVGNTIYF. V and J are TRBV6-5 and TRBJ1-3; possible D gene TRBD1, 5 bases. Trimming stripped 0 bases from V and 3 bases from J, with 6 bases between. Germline assignment: CDR1 MNHEY and CDR2 SVGAGI. This CDR3 region has 14 residues.

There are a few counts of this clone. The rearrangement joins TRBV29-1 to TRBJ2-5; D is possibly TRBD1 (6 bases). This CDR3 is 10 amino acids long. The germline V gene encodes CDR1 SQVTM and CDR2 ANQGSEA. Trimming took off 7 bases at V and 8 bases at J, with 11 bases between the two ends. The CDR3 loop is CSAEGETQYF. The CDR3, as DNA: TGCAGCGCCGAGGGGGAAACCCAGTACTTC.

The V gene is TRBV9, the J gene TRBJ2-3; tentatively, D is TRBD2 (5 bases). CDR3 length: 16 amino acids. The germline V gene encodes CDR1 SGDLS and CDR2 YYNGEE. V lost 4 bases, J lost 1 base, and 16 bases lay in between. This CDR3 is CASSSRGFRGTDTQYF. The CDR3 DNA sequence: TGTGCCAGCAGCTCCCGCGGGTTCCGGGGCACAGATACGCAGTATTTT.

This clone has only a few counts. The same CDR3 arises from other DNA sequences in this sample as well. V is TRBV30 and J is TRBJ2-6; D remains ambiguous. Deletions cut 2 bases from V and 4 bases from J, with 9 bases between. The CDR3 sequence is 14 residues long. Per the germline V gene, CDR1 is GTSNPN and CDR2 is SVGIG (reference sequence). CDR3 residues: CAWSTGSGANVLTF. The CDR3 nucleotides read TGTGCCTGGAGTACTGGGTCCGGGGCCAACGTCCTGACTTTC.

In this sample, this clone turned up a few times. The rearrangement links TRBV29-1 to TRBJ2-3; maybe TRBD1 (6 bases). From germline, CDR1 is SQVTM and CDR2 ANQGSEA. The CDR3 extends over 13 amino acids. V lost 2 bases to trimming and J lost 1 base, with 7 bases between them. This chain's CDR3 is CSVEPGGTDTQYF. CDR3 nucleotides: TGCAGCGTTGAACCAGGGGGCACAGATACGCAGTATTTT.